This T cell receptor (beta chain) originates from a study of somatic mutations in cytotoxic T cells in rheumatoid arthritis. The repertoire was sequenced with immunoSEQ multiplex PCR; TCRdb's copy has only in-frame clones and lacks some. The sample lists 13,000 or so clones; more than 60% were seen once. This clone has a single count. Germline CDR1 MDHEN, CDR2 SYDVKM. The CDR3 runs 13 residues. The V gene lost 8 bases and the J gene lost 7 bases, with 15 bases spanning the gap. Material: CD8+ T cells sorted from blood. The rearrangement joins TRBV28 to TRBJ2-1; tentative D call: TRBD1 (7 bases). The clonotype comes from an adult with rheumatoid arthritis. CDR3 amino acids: CASGRQGGNEQFF. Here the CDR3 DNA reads TGTGCCAGCGGCCGCCAGGGGGGAAATGAGCAGTTCTTC.